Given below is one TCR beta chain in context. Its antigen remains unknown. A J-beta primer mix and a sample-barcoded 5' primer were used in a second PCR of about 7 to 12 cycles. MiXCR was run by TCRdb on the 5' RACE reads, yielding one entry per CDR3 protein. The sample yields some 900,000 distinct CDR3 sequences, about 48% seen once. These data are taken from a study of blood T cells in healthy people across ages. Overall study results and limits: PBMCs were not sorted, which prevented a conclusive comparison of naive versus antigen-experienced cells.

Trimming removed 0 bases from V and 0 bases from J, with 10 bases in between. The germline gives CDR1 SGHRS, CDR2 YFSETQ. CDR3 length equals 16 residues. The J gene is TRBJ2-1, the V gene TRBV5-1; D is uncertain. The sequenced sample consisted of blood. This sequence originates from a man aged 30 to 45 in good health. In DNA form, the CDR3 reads TGCGCCAGCAGCTTGGGTAGCCTGAGCTCCTACAATGAGCAGTTCTTC. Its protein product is CASSLGSLSSYNEQFF.